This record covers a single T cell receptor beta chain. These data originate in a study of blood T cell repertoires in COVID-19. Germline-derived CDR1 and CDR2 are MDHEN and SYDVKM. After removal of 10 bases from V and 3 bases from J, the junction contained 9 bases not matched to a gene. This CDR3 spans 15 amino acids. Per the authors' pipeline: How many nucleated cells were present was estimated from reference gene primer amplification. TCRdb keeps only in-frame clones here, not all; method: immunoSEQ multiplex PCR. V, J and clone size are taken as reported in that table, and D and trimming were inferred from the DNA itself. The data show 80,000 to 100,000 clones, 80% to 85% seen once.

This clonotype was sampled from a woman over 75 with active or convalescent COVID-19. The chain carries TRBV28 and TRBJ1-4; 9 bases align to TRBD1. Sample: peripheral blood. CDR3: CATTSGQGSNEKLFF. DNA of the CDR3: TGTGCCACCACCTCCGGACAGGGGTCTAATGAAAAACTGTTTTTT.